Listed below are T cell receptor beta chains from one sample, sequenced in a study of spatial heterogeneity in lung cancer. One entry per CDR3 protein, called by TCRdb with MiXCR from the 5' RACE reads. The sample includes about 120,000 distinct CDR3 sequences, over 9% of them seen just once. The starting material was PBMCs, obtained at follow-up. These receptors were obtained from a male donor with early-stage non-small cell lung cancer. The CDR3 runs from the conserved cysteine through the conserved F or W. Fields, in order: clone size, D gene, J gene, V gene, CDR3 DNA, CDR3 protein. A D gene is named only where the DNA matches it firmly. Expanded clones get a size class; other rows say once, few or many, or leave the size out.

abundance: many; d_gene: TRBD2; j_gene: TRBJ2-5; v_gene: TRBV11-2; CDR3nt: TGTGCCAGCAGCCAATCCGAGTTGGGTGCCGGGACTAGCGGGCCTCATATCGAAGAGACCCAGTACTTC; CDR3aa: CASSQSELGAGTSGPHIEETQYF
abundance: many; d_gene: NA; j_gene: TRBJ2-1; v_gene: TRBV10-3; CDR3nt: TGTGCCATCAGCCCGTCGACAGGATCAAGCTCCTACAATGAGCAGTTCTTC; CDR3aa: CAISPSTGSSSYNEQFF
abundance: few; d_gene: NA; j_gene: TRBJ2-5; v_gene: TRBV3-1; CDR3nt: TGTGCCAGCAGCCCCGTGCTAGCGGAGACCCAGTACTTC; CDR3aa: CASSPVLAETQYF
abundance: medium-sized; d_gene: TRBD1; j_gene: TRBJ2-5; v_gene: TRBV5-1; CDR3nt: TGCGCCACTGGACAGGGGGCGCGAGAGACCCAGTACTTC; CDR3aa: CATGQGARETQYF
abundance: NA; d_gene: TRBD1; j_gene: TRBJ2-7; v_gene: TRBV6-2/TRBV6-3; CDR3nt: TGTGCCAGCAGTTCCCCGGACAGGCAAACCTACGAGCAGTACTTC; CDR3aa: CASSSPDRQTYEQYF
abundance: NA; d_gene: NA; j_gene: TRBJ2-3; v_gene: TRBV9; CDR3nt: TGTGCCAGCAGCGTAGGACTGTTAGATACGCAGTATTTT; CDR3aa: CASSVGLLDTQYF
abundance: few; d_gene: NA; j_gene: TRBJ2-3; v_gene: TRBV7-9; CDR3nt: TGTGCCAGCAGCCATTTCAGAGATACGCAGTATTTT; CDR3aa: CASSHFRDTQYF
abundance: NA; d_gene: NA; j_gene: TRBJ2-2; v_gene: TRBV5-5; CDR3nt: TGTGCCAGCAGCGCTCCGGGGCCGACTAAGAACACCGGGGAGCTGTTTTTT; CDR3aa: CASSAPGPTKNTGELFF
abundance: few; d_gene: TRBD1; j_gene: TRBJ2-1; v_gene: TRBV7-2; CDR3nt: TGTGCCAGCAGCCGGGACAGGGGGCCGGGTACCCATGAGCAGTTCTTC; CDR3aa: CASSRDRGPGTHEQFF
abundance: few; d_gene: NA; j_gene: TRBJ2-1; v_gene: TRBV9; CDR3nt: TGTGCCAGCAGCGTAGATCTGTCGGGCAATGAGCAGTTCTTC; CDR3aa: CASSVDLSGNEQFF
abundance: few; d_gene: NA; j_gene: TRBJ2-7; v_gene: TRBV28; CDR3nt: TGTGCCAGCAGTTTGGGGTTTCTTGACTACGAGCAGTACTTC; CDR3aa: CASSLGFLDYEQYF
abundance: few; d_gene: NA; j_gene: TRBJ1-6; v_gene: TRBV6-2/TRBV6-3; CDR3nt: TGTGCCAGCAGTTACCGCGGGACCCAAAGCTCCTATAATTCACCCCTCCACTTT; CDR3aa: CASSYRGTQSSYNSPLHF
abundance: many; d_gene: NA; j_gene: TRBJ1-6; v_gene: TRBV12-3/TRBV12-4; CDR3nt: TGTGCCAGCAGTTCCACAACCAGGGTGCTCCTCCACTTT; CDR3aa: CASSSTTRVLLHF
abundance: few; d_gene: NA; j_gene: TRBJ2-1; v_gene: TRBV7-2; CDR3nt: TGTGCCAGCAGCCTAGAGGGATTCTCCTACAATGAGCAGTTCTTC; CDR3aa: CASSLEGFSYNEQFF
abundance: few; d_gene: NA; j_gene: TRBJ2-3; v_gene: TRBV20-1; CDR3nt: TGCAGTGCAGCGGTCGGCGGCCACACAGATACGCAGTATTTT; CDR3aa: CSAAVGGHTDTQYF
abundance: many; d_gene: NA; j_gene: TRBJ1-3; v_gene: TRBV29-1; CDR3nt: TGCAGCGCACGACAGTTAACCGACTCTGGAAACACCATATATTTT; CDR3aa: CSARQLTDSGNTIYF
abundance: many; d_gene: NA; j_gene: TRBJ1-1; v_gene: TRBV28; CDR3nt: TGTGCCAGCAGCGTGACAGGGAACACTGAAGCTTTCTTT; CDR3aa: CASSVTGNTEAFF
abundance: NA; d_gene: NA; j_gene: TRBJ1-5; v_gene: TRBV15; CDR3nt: TGTGCCACCAGCAAAGCCGGTCACAGGGCAGGGCAGCCCCAGCATTTT; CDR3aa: CATSKAGHRAGQPQHF
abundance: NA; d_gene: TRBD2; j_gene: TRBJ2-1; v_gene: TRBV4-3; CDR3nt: TGCGCCAGCAGCCAAGATAGCGGGGGTTACAATGAGCAGTTCTTC; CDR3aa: CASSQDSGGYNEQFF
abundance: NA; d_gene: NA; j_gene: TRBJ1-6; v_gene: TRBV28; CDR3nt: TGTGCCAGCACCAACACAGGGTCCCCTGGTTCACCCCTCCACTTT; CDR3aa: CASTNTGSPGSPLHF
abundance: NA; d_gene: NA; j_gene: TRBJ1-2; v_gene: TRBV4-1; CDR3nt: TGCGCCAGCAGCCAAGTGAAGGGTCACGGCTACACCTTC; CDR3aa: CASSQVKGHGYTF
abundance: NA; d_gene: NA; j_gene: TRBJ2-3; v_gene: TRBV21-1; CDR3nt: TGTGCCAGCAGTCGTAACGACGACGCGAGCACAGATACGCAGTATTTT; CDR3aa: CASSRNDDASTDTQYF
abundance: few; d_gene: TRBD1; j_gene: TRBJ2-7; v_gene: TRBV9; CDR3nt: TGTGCCAGCAGCGCAAACGACAGGGCCTACGAGCAGTACTTC; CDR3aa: CASSANDRAYEQYF
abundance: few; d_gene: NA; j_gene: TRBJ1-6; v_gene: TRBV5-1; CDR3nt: TGCGCCAGCAGCTTGTACGCTCAAAAAGATTCACCCCTCCACTTT; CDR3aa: CASSLYAQKDSPLHF
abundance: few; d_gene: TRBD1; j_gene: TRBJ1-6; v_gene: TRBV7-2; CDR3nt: TGTGCCAGCTCGACAGGGGGCTATTCACCCCTCCACTTT; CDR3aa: CASSTGGYSPLHF
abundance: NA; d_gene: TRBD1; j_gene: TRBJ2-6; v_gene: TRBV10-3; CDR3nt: TGTGCCATCAGCCGACAGGGGACCCCTGGGGCCAACGTCCTGACTTTC; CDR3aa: CAISRQGTPGANVLTF
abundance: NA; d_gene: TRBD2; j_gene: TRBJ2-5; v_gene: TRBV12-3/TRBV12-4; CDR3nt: TGTGCCAGCAGTTTTCGGGGGGAAGAGACCCAGTACTTC; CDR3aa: CASSFRGEETQYF
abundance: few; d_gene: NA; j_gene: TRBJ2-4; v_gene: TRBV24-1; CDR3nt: TGTGCCACCAGTGATTTGAGCGCAGGGGCAGCCAAAAACATTCAGTACTTC; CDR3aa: CATSDLSAGAAKNIQYF
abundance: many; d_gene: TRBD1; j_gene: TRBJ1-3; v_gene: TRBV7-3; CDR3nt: TGTGCCAGCAGCTGGGGACAGGGAGGAACCATATATTTT; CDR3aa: CASSWGQGGTIYF
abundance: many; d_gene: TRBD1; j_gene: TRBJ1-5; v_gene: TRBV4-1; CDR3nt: TGCGCCAGCAGCCAAGCGGGACAGGCGTATCAGCCCCAGCATTTT; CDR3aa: CASSQAGQAYQPQHF
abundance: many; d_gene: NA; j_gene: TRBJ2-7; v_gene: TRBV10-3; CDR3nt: TGTGCCATCAGTGATGACATCGCCTACGAGCAGTACTTC; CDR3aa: CAISDDIAYEQYF
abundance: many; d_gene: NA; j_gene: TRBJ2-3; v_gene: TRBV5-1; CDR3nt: TGCGCCAGCAGCCATGAAGAGGGGACGCAGTATTTT; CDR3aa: CASSHEEGTQYF
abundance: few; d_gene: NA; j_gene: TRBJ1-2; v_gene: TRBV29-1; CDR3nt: TGCAGCGTACCCTCGGACAGCTATGGCTACACCTTC; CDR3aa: CSVPSDSYGYTF
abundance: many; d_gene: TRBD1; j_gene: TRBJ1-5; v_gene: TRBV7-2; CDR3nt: TGTGCCAGCAGCTCGAGGGGGCAGAGACAGCCCCAGCATTTT; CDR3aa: CASSSRGQRQPQHF
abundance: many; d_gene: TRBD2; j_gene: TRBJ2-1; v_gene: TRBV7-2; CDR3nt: TGTGCCAGCACCCCCAGCGGGGGGGCGGGGAATGAGCAGTTCTTC; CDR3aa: CASTPSGGAGNEQFF
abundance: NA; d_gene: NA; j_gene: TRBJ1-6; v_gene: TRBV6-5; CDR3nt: TGTGCCAGCAGTTTCGGACTGGATTACTCACCCCTCCACTTT; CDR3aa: CASSFGLDYSPLHF